The present T cell receptor beta chain was sequenced within a study of regulatory T cells in long-lasting Graves disease. With regard to this clonotype: Its antigen is not identified.

iRepertoire HTBI primers and Arm-PCR of CDR3 regions built TCR beta libraries. Each CDR3 protein gets one entry after TCRdb re-called the multiplex PCR reads with MiXCR. Among around 330,000 distinct CDR3 sequences listed, about a sixth were seen once. Time point meaning: newly diagnosed GD, antithyroid drugs for less than 3 months. Extracted RNA from PBMCs served as the source of the TCR library. This CDR3 region has 16 residues. Trimming left V 5 bases short and J 11 bases short, with 27 bases between. Per the germline V gene, CDR1 is LNHDA and CDR2 is SQIVND (reference sequence). Findings of the study overall: The study found persistent patients shared more public clonotypes (more than 2,500) than new patients (nearly 1,000). Accuracy might have suffered from few samples.

The receptor was derived from a female donor with Graves disease. The genes are TRBV19 and TRBJ1-1; D is ambiguous. Sequenced material: peripheral blood mononuclear cells (PBMCs), taken at new diagnosis, from a patient treated with antithyroid drugs. The CDR3 region has the DNA TGTGCCAGTAGTGAATCGGGTAGTTTTGGACCCCCCGGGGCTTTCTTT. Translation gives CASSESGSFGPPGAFF.